This T cell receptor beta chain was sequenced in a study of T cells after yellow fever vaccination. The CDR3 is 14 amino acids. Unmatched junction bases numbered 3, after V lost 4 bases and J lost 4 bases. Germline V gives CDR1 SGHRS, CDR2 YFSETQ. TCRdb called the 5' RACE reads again in MiXCR, with one record for every CDR3 protein. Of a few hundred thousand distinct CDR3 sequences in the sample, around 6.8% were seen once. The specimen comprised PBMCs, sampled approximately 40 days after the first yellow fever vaccination. The rearrangement links TRBV5-1 to TRBJ2-7; TRBD2 aligns across 12 bases. This clonotype was obtained from a young man who received the YFV17D yellow fever vaccine. CDR3 nucleotides: TGCGCCAGCAGCCGGACTAGCGGGGCTTACGAGCAGTACGTC. Amino acids: CASSRTSGAYEQYV.